Presented here are 10 T cell receptor beta chains from one specimen sequenced in a study of T cell responses to AZD1222 COVID-19 vaccine. TCRdb's table, derived via immunoSEQ multiplex PCR, lists solely in-frame clones and lacks some. This table holds about 85,000 clones, over 75% found once. This material consisted of peripheral blood, taken on day 0 of AZD1222 vaccination. These receptors all come from an adult in good health.

The chain recombines TRBV7-9 with TRBJ1-2; TRBD1 might be the D (6 bases). This CDR3 is built from 16 residues. Germline V gene sequence: CDR1 SEHNR, CDR2 FQNEAQ (reference sequence). V gave up 4 bases and J gave up 2 bases, with 17 bases separating them. CDR3 sequence (DNA): TGTGCCAGCAGCTCGAACCCCTGGACAGACAACTATGGCTACACCTTC. This codes for CASSSNPWTDNYGYTF. The full variable domain, in which reference TRBV7-9 and TRBJ1-2 provide the parts outside the CDR3, is DTGVSQNPRHKITKRGQNVTFRCDPISEHNRLYWYRQTLGQGPEFLTYFQNEAQLEKSRLLSDRFSAERPKGSFSTLEIQRTEQGDSAMYLCASSSNPWTDNYGYTFGSGTRLTVV.

V usage is TRBV19 and J usage is TRBJ1-2, with D perhaps matching TRBD1 (5 bases). V was clipped by 3 bases and J by 7 bases, with 12 bases between them. The CDR3 length is 13 residues. Germline CDR1 reads LNHDA; CDR2 reads SQIVND (reference sequence). CDR3 in DNA: TGTGCCAGTAGTATTCCCGGGGGAAGTGGCTACACCTTC. Translated: CASSIPGGSGYTF. The full variable domain, rest sourced from reference TRBV19 and TRBJ1-2, is DGGITQSPKYLFRKEGQNVTLSCEQNLNHDAMYWYRQDPGQGLRLIYYSQIVNDFQKGDIAEGYSVSREKKESFPLTVTSAQKNPTAFYLCASSIPGGSGYTFGSGTRLTVV.

The chain employs TRBV29-1 and TRBJ2-3; unclear D gene. V lost 5 bases to trimming and J lost 0 bases, with 6 bases between them. This CDR3 contains 12 residues. CDR1 and CDR2 from the germline V gene are SQVTM and ANQGSEA. CDR3 bases: TGCAGCGTTCTCCGGAGCACAGATACGCAGTATTTT. This codes for CSVLRSTDTQYF.

The V gene is TRBV28, the J gene TRBJ2-6; D gene unclear. CDR1 and CDR2 (germline): MDHEN, SYDVKM. Deletions cut 5 bases from V and 4 bases from J, with 9 bases between. This CDR3 is 14 amino acids long. The CDR3 spells CASSTPAGANVLTF. In DNA form, the CDR3 reads TGTGCCAGCAGTACGCCGGCGGGGGCCAACGTCCTGACTTTC. Full variable domain (outside the CDR3, taken from reference TRBV28 and TRBJ2-6): DVKVTQSSRYLVKRTGEKVFLECVQDMDHENMFWYRQDPGLGLRLIYFSYDVKMKEKGDIPEGYSVSREKKERFSLILESASTNQTSMYLCASSTPAGANVLTFGAGSRLTVL.

The chain couples TRBV6-1 to TRBJ2-6; D remains ambiguous. The CDR3 covers 15 residues. Germline assignment: CDR1 MNHNS and CDR2 SASEGT. Trimming cost V 2 bases and J 2 bases, with 7 bases left between them. The CDR3 DNA is TGTGCCAGCAGTGAATCAGGCGCTGGGGCCAACGTCCTGACTTTC. Its protein product is CASSESGAGANVLTF.

This clone has more than one count but fewer than ten. The same CDR3 also results from other DNA sequences found in this sample. The chain links TRBV28 to TRBJ1-5; no clear D. Looked up from germline, CDR1 is MDHEN and CDR2 is SYDVKM. The CDR3 spans 13 residues. V shed 5 bases and J shed 1 base, with 6 bases lying between them. For the CDR3, the DNA is TGTGCCAGCAGTCCCGACAGCAATCAGCCCCAGCATTTT. Translated: CASSPDSNQPQHF.

The J gene is TRBJ2-2, the V gene TRBV5-6, with D possibly being TRBD1 (6 bases). With 8 bases removed from V and 0 bases from J, the gap between germline ends came to 17 bases. This CDR3 has 16 residues. The germline CDR1 and CDR2 sequences are SGHDT and YYEEEE. In DNA, the CDR3 is TGTGCCAGTTCAACCAGGGGAACGGCGAACACCGGGGAGCTGTTTTTT. Translated: CASSTRGTANTGELFF.

V and J are TRBV18 and TRBJ1-2; TRBD1 matches at 8 bases. J lost 8 bases, V lost 5 bases, and 10 bases had no gene match. There are 14 residues in the CDR3. The germline V gene encodes CDR1 KGHSH and CDR2 LQKENI. CDR3 sequence reads: CASSMGQAAEGYTF. The CDR3 DNA follows: TGTGCCAGCTCAATGGGACAGGCGGCCGAGGGCTACACCTTC.

The CDR3 DNA follows: TGTGCTAGTGGTTTGGTAATAGCGGGGACCTACAATGAGCAGTTCTTC. Amino acid sequence: CASGLVIAGTYNEQFF. The genes are TRBV12-5 and TRBJ2-1, with 8 bases aligning to TRBD2. This CDR3 comprises 16 residues. Germline lookup yields CDR1 LGHNT and CDR2 FRNRAP. V gave up 0 bases and J gave up 2 bases; unmatched junction bases: 3.

The CDR3 sequence is CASSIASAYGYTF. CDR3 nucleotides: TGTGCCAGTAGTATAGCCAGTGCCTATGGCTACACCTTC. V and J are TRBV19 and TRBJ1-2; D unclear. This CDR3 comprises 13 residues. V lost 1 base, J lost 4 bases, and 7 bases lay in between. Germline CDR1 is LNHDA and CDR2 is SQIVND (reference sequence).